The present TCR beta chain was sequenced within a study of T cell responses to AZD1222 COVID-19 vaccine. General study findings and limits: Females made up more of the donors, who were largely white British, and clonal diversity may have come out too low. CD4 TCRs covered the whole spike, strongest at regions 160-218 and 743-854. Baseline seropositives among AZD1222 recipients totaled only six or seven.

On this clone itself: Its cognate antigen is unknown.

The protocol was immunoSEQ multiplex PCR, while the TCRdb copy is restricted to in-frame clones and leaves out a portion. The sample has roughly 66,000 clones, 75% to 85% seen once. Source: peripheral blood, taken on day 0 of AZD1222 vaccination. The sequence derives from an adult in good health.

The CDR3, as DNA: TGTGCCACCTCGACTAGCGGGGGGTACCAAGAGACCCAGTACTTC. Protein product: CATSTSGGYQETQYF. This sequence joins TRBV18 and TRBJ2-5; 13 bases are shared with TRBD2. The germline V gene has CDR1 KGHSH and CDR2 LQKENI. This CDR3 is 15 amino acids long. V lost 10 bases, J lost 0 bases, and 5 bases stayed unmatched.